The rows below give T cell receptor beta chains drawn from one sample of a study of CD4 T cells in relation to SARS-CoV-2 and coronaviruses. The protocol was immunoSEQ multiplex PCR, while the TCRdb copy is restricted to in-frame clones and leaves out a portion. Altogether 16,000 or so clones are present, over 80% being singletons, with the ten largest covering 35% to 45%. No cognate antigen is known for these TCRs. Input material: CD4+ T cells from PBMCs, cultured in vitro. The receptors shown here come from a human donor in good health. Both conserved end residues are part of each CDR3. D genes are given only for firm matches. Size is stated for part of the rows, as once, few or many counts, or as a class when the clone is expanded.

cdr3_aa: CSVVIYEQYF
cdr3_nt: TGCAGCGTTGTGATCTACGAGCAGTACTTC
d_call: -
v_call: TRBV29-1
j_call: TRBJ2-7
clone_size: -

cdr3_aa: CASSPGLEEQFF
cdr3_nt: TGCGCCAGCAGCCCGGGACTGGAGGAGCAGTTCTTC
d_call: -
v_call: TRBV5-1
j_call: TRBJ2-1
clone_size: -

cdr3_aa: CASSSGTGIGEQYF
cdr3_nt: TGCGCCAGCAGTAGTGGGACAGGGATTGGCGAGCAGTACTTC
d_call: TRBD1
v_call: TRBV5-1
j_call: TRBJ2-7
clone_size: -

cdr3_aa: CATSRPRDQPQHF
cdr3_nt: TGTGCCACCAGCAGACCACGGGATCAGCCCCAGCATTTT
d_call: -
v_call: TRBV15
j_call: TRBJ1-5
clone_size: -

cdr3_aa: CASSPMVRQEVGELFF
cdr3_nt: TGTGCCAGCTCACCAATGGTGCGGCAGGAGGTCGGGGAGCTGTTTTTT
d_call: -
v_call: TRBV18
j_call: TRBJ2-2
clone_size: -

cdr3_aa: CASSPRGPGSSGNTIYF
cdr3_nt: TGTGCCAGCAGCCCCCGCGGCCCGGGAAGCTCTGGAAACACCATATATTTT
d_call: -
v_call: TRBV7-2
j_call: TRBJ1-3
clone_size: -

cdr3_aa: CASSWIQNTEAFF
cdr3_nt: TGTGCCAGCAGTTGGATACAGAACACTGAAGCTTTCTTT
d_call: -
v_call: TRBV27
j_call: TRBJ1-1
clone_size: -

cdr3_aa: CASSEPGTSGPTDTQYF
cdr3_nt: TGTGCCAGCAGCGAACCTGGGACTAGCGGCCCCACAGATACGCAGTATTTT
d_call: TRBD2
v_call: TRBV7-3
j_call: TRBJ2-3
clone_size: -

cdr3_aa: CATSDWASGASTDTQYF
cdr3_nt: TGTGCCACCAGTGATTGGGCTAGCGGGGCTAGCACAGATACGCAGTATTTT
d_call: TRBD2
v_call: TRBV24-1
j_call: TRBJ2-3
clone_size: -

cdr3_aa: CATSEGRETQYF
cdr3_nt: TGTGCCACCAGTGAGGGGAGGGAGACCCAGTACTTC
d_call: -
v_call: TRBV24-1
j_call: TRBJ2-5
clone_size: -

cdr3_aa: CASSSLAGAGSTDTQYF
cdr3_nt: TGTGCCAGCAGCTCACTAGCGGGAGCTGGCAGCACAGATACGCAGTATTTT
d_call: TRBD2
v_call: TRBV7-6
j_call: TRBJ2-3
clone_size: -

cdr3_aa: CASSQSGPDSREQYF
cdr3_nt: TGTGCCAGCAGCCAGTCGGGACCAGACTCCAGGGAGCAGTACTTC
d_call: -
v_call: TRBV3-1/TRBV3-2
j_call: TRBJ2-7
clone_size: -

cdr3_aa: CASSQGVTTYEQYF
cdr3_nt: TGTGCCAGCAGCCAAGGGGTTACTACCTACGAGCAGTACTTC
d_call: -
v_call: TRBV3-1/TRBV3-2
j_call: TRBJ2-7
clone_size: -

cdr3_aa: CASSKGMNTEAFF
cdr3_nt: TGTGCCAGCAGTAAAGGGATGAACACTGAAGCTTTCTTT
d_call: -
v_call: TRBV2
j_call: TRBJ1-1
clone_size: -

cdr3_aa: CASLAGVGPDTQYF
cdr3_nt: TGCGCCAGTCTAGCGGGAGTCGGTCCAGATACGCAGTATTTT
d_call: TRBD2
v_call: TRBV5-1
j_call: TRBJ2-3
clone_size: -

cdr3_aa: CASSQVVTGQETQYF
cdr3_nt: TGTGCCAGCAGCCAAGTTGTCACTGGCCAAGAGACCCAGTACTTC
d_call: -
v_call: TRBV3-1/TRBV3-2
j_call: TRBJ2-5
clone_size: -

cdr3_aa: CASSQAGTAQYF
cdr3_nt: TGCGCCAGCAGCCAGGCCGGGACGGCGCAATACTTC
d_call: -
v_call: TRBV4-1
j_call: TRBJ2-7
clone_size: few

cdr3_aa: CASSAPGLADTQYF
cdr3_nt: TGTGCCAGCAGTGCGCCGGGTCTGGCAGATACGCAGTATTTT
d_call: -
v_call: TRBV2
j_call: TRBJ2-3
clone_size: -

cdr3_aa: CASSLRGGRAYEQYF
cdr3_nt: TGTGCCAGCAGCTTAAGGGGCGGGAGGGCCTACGAGCAGTACTTC
d_call: TRBD2
v_call: TRBV7-3
j_call: TRBJ2-7
clone_size: -

cdr3_aa: CASSLDRGDQPQHF
cdr3_nt: TGTGCCAGCTCGCTAGACAGGGGAGATCAGCCCCAGCATTTT
d_call: TRBD1
v_call: TRBV18
j_call: TRBJ1-5
clone_size: few

cdr3_aa: CASSELLASETQYF
cdr3_nt: TGTGCCAGCAGTGAATTACTAGCCTCAGAGACCCAGTACTTC
d_call: -
v_call: TRBV25-1
j_call: TRBJ2-5
clone_size: -

cdr3_aa: CASSLGSSEAFF
cdr3_nt: TGCGCCAGCAGCTTAGGTTCTTCTGAAGCTTTCTTT
d_call: -
v_call: TRBV5-1
j_call: TRBJ1-1
clone_size: few

cdr3_aa: CASSSAGTSGYNEQFF
cdr3_nt: TGTGCCAGCAGCTCCGCCGGGACTAGCGGATACAATGAGCAGTTCTTC
d_call: TRBD2
v_call: TRBV4-2
j_call: TRBJ2-1
clone_size: once

cdr3_aa: CATSLTGANVLTF
cdr3_nt: TGTGCCACCTCATTAACTGGGGCCAACGTCCTGACTTTC
d_call: -
v_call: TRBV6-5
j_call: TRBJ2-6
clone_size: -

cdr3_aa: CASSPRLRGGLGGPGELFF
cdr3_nt: TGTGCCAGCAGCCCTCGGTTGCGGGGGGGACTAGGGGGGCCCGGGGAGCTGTTTTTT
d_call: TRBD2
v_call: TRBV7-2
j_call: TRBJ2-2
clone_size: -

cdr3_aa: CASSLALGLAETGELFF
cdr3_nt: TGTGCCAGCAGCTTGGCTCTGGGACTAGCGGAGACCGGGGAGCTGTTTTTT
d_call: TRBD2
v_call: TRBV5-4
j_call: TRBJ2-2
clone_size: -

cdr3_aa: CASSYGSGHGYEQYF
cdr3_nt: TGTGCCAGCAGTTATGGATCGGGCCATGGCTACGAGCAGTACTTC
d_call: -
v_call: TRBV6-5
j_call: TRBJ2-7
clone_size: few

cdr3_aa: CASSPRDYSYNEQFF
cdr3_nt: TGTGCCAGCAGCCCCCGGGACTACTCCTACAATGAGCAGTTCTTC
d_call: TRBD2
v_call: TRBV9
j_call: TRBJ2-1
clone_size: -